The clone carrying this T cell receptor (beta chain) was found many times. Per the germline V gene, CDR1 is SQVTM and CDR2 is ANQGSEA. Deletions cut 6 bases from V and 4 bases from J, with 15 bases between. This CDR3 contains 13 residues. These data originate in a study of T-cell reconstitution after alpha-beta-depleted transplantation in children. Unique molecular identifiers were incorporated during preparation of the TCRbeta library. TCRdb re-called the PCR reads through MiXCR, storing one row per CDR3 protein. Among some 200,000 distinct CDR3 sequences, about a tenth were seen once, and the ten largest hold roughly 27%.

This TCR derives from a child under two years old with acute myeloid leukemia, due to receive a stem cell transplant. This specimen was PBMCs, taken before TCRalphabeta/CD19-depleted stem cell transplant. The chain is built from TRBV29-1 and TRBJ1-1, with D tentatively TRBD1 (6 bases). The CDR3 region has the DNA TGCAGCGTGCCGGGGGGGGCGCGCACTGAAGCTTTCTTT. As protein: CSVPGGARTEAFF.